The present entry profiles one T cell receptor (beta chain) with its context. Its cognate antigen is unknown. This entry comes from a study of T-cell reconstitution after alpha-beta-depleted transplantation in children. TCRbeta library preparation incorporated unique molecular identifiers. One entry per CDR3 protein results from TCRdb running MiXCR on the PCR reads. Of 700,000 to 850,000 distinct CDR3 sequences in the sample, 16% were seen once. Study-wide findings and caveats: Where some patients showed high TCRbeta diversity at day 60, it came from recipient T cells and thymic progenitors that had survived. It was reported that alpha-beta T cells came from several hundred expanded graft clones (about two months after transplant). From newly produced T cells came most of the T-cell counts and diversity one year after transplant.

This receptor was identified in a male patient younger than 18 who had a stem cell transplant for acute lymphoblastic leukemia, so the T cells may come from the graft donor. The sample in question was PBMCs, mostly from graft donor cells, obtained 360 days after TCRalphabeta/CD19-depleted stem cell transplant.

CDR3 loop: CASGVGSYEQYF. CDR3 nucleotide sequence: TGTGCCAGCGGAGTAGGTAGCTACGAGCAGTACTTC. The rearrangement links TRBV7-3 to TRBJ2-7; no clear D gene. From germline, CDR1 is SGHTA and CDR2 FQGTGA. V was pared by 8 bases and J by 3 bases, with 11 bases between. The length of the CDR3 is 12 residues. The complete variable domain, with remaining parts taken from reference TRBV7-3 and TRBJ2-7, reads GAGVSQTPSNKVTEKGKYVELRCDPISGHTALYWYRQSLGQGPEFLIYFQGTGAADDSGLPNDRFFAVRPEGSVSTLKIQRTERGDSAVYLCASGVGSYEQYFGPGTRLTVT.